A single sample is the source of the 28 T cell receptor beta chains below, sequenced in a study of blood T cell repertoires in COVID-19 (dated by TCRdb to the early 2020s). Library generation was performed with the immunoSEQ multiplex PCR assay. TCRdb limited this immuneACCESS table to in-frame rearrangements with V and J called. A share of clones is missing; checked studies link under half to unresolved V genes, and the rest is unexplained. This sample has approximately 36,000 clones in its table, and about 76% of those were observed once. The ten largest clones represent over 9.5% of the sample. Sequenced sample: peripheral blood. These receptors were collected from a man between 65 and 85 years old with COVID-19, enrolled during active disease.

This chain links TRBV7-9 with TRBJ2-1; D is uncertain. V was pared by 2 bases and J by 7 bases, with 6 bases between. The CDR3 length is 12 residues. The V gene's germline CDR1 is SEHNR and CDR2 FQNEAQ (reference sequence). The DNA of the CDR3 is TGTGCCAGCAGCTTAAGAGCAAATGAGCAGTTCTTC. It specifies CASSLRANEQFF.

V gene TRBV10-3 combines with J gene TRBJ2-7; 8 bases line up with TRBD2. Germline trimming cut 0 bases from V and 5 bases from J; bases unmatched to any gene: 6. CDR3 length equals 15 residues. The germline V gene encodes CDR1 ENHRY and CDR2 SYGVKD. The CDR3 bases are TGTGCCATCAGTGAGTCATGGAGCGGGGGCCACGAGCAGTACTTC. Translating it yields CAISESWSGGHEQYF.

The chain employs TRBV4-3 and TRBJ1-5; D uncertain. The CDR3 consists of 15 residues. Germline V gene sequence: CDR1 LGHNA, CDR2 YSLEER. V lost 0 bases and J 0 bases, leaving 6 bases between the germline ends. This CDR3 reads CASSQDSNSNQPQHF. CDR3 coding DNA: TGCGCCAGCAGCCAAGATAGCAATAGCAATCAGCCCCAGCATTTT.

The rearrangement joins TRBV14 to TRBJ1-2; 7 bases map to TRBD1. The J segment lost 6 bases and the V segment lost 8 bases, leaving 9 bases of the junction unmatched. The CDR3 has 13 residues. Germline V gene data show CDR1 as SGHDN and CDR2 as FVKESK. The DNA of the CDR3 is TGTGCCAGCCGGGCAGGGGGAGGACATGGCTACACCTTC. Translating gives CASRAGGGHGYTF.

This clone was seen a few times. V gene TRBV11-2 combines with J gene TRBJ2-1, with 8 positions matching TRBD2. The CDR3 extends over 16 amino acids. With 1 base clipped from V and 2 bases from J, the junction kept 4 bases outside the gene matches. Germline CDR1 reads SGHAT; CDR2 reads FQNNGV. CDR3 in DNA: TGTGCCAGCAGCTTAGTCGGGGGGGCCACCTACAATGAGCAGTTCTTC. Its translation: CASSLVGGATYNEQFF.

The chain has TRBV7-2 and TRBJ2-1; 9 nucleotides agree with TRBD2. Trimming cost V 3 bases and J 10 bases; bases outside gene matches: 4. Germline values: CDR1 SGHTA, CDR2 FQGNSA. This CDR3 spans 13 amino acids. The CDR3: CASSLLLAGEQFF. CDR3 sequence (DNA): TGTGCCAGCAGCTTGCTACTAGCGGGCGAGCAGTTCTTC.

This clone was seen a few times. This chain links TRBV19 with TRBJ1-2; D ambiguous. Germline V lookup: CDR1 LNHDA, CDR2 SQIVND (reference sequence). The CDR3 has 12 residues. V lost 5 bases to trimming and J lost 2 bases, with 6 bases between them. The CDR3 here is CASSESNYGYTF. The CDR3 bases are TGTGCCAGTAGTGAGTCGAACTATGGCTACACCTTC.

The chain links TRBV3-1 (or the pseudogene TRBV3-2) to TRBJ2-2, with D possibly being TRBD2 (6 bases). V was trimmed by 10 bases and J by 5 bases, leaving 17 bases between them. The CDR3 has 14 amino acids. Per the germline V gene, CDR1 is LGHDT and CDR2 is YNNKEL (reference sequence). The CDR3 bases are TGTGCCACTCCGAAAGGTGGGGGGACCGGGGAGCTGTTTTTT. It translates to CATPKGGGTGELFF.

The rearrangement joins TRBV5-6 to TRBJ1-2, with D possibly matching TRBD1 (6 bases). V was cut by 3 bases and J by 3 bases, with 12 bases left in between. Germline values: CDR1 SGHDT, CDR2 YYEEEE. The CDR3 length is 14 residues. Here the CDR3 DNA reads TGTGCCAGCAGCTCCGGACAGCTTCACTATGGCTACACCTTC. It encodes CASSSGQLHYGYTF.

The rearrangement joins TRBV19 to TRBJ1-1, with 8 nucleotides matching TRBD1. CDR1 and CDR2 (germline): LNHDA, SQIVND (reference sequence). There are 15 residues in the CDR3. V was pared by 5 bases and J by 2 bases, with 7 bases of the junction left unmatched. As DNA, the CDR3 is TGTGCCAGTAGTCTCCGACAGGGGTTAAACACTGAAGCTTTCTTT. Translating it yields CASSLRQGLNTEAFF.

In DNA form, the CDR3 reads TGCGCCAGCAGCTTGAGGGAGCCCACCGGGGAGCTGTTTTTT. It codes for CASSLREPTGELFF. The chain joins TRBV5-1 to TRBJ2-2, with D perhaps matching TRBD2 (5 bases). This CDR3 contains 14 residues. Trimming cost V 1 base and J 4 bases, with 8 bases left between them. Germline V gene data show CDR1 as SGHRS and CDR2 as YFSETQ.

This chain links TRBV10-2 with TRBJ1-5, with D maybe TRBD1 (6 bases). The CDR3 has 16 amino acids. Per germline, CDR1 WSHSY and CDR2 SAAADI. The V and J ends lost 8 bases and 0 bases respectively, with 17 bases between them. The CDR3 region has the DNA TGCGCCAGCTCGAATTGGGACACCGATAGCAATCAGCCCCAGCATTTT. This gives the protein CASSNWDTDSNQPQHF.

The CDR3 sequence: CSDRRGQETQYF. The DNA for the CDR3 is TGCAGCGACCGACGGGGGCAAGAGACCCAGTACTTC. The chain has TRBV29-1 and TRBJ2-5; possible D gene TRBD2, 6 bases. The V end lost 7 bases, the J end lost 2 bases, and 11 bases lay between the germline ends. Germline V gene sequence: CDR1 SQVTM, CDR2 ANQGSEA. The CDR3 sequence is 12 residues long.

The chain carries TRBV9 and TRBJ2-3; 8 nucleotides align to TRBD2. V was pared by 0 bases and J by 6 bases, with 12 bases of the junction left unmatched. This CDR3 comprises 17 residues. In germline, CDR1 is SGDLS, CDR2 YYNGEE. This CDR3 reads CASSVVGSSGGGDTQYF. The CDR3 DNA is TGTGCCAGCAGCGTAGTCGGGTCCAGCGGGGGAGGGGATACGCAGTATTTT.

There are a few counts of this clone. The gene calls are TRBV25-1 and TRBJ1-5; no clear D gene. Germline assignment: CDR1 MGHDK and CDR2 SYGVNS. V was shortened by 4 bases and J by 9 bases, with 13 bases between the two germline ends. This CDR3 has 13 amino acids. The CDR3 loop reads CASSGRLGGPQHF. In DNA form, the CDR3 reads TGTGCCAGCAGTGGTCGACTCGGCGGGCCCCAGCATTTT.

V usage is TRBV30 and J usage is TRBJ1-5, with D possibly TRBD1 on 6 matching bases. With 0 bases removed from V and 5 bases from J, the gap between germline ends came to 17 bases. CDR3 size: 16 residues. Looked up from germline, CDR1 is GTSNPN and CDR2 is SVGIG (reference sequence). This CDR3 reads CAWSVGGAVGDQPQHF. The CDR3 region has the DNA TGTGCCTGGAGTGTGGGGGGGGCGGTTGGCGATCAGCCCCAGCATTTT.

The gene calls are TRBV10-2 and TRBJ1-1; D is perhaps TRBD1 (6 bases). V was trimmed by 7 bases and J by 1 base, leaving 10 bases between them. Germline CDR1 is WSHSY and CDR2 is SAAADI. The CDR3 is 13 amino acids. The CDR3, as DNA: TGCGCCAGCATAGGGGGGGAGAACACTGAAGCTTTCTTT. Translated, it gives CASIGGENTEAFF.

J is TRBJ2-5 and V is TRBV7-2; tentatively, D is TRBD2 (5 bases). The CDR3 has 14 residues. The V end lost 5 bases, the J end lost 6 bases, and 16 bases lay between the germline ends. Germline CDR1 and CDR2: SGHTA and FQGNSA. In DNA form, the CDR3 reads TGTGCCAGCAGCGTCCGGGGTATTAGGAAGACCCAGTACTTC. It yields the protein CASSVRGIRKTQYF. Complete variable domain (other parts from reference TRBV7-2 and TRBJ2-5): GAGVSQSPSNKVTEKGKDVELRCDPISGHTALYWYRQSLGQGLEFLIYFQGNSAPDKSGLPSDRFSAERTGGSVSTLTIQRTQQEDSAVYLCASSVRGIRKTQYFGPGTRLLVL.

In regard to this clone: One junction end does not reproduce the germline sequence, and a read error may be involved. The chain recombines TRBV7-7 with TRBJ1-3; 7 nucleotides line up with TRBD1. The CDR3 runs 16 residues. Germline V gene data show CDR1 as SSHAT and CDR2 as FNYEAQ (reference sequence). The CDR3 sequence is CASSSPGTGAGNTIYF. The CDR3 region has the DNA TGTGCTAGCAGCTCCCCCGGAACAGGGGCTGGAAACACCATATATTTT.

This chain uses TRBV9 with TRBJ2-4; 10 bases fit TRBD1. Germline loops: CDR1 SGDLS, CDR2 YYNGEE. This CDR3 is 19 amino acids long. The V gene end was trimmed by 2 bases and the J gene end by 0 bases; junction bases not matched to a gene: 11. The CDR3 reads CASSVGTGVPLIAKNIQYF. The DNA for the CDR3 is TGTGCCAGCAGCGTCGGGACAGGGGTCCCTTTAATAGCCAAAAACATTCAGTACTTC.

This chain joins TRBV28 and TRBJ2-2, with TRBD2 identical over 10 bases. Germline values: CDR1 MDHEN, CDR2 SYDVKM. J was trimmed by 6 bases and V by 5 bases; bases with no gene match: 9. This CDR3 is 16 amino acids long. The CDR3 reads CASSLGLAVRAGELFF. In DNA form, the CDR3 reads TGTGCCAGCAGTCTCGGACTAGCGGTGCGCGCCGGGGAGCTGTTTTTT.

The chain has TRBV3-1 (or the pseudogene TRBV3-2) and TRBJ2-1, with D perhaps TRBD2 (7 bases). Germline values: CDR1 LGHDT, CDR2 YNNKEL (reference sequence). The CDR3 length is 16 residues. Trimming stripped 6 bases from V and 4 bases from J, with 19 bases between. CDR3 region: CASSRSTGGPYNEQFF. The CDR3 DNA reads TGTGCCAGCAGTCGGAGCACCGGGGGGCCGTACAATGAGCAGTTCTTC.

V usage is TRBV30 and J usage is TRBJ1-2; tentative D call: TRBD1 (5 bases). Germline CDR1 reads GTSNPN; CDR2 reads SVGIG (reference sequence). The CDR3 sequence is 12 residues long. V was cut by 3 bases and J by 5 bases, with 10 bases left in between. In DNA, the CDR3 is TGTGCCTGGAGACCGCAGGGTTATGGCTACACCTTC. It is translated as CAWRPQGYGYTF.

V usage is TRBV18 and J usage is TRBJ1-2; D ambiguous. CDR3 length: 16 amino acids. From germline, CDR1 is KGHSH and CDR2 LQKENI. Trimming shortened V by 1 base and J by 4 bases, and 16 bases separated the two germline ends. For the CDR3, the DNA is TGTGCCAGCTCACCACAAATATTGGGCGCGGGCTATGGCTACACCTTC. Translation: CASSPQILGAGYGYTF.

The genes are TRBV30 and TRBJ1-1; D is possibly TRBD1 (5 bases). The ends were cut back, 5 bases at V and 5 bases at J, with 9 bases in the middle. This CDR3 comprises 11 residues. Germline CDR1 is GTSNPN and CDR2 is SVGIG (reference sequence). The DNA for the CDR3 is TGTGCCTGGGCAGGGAAAACTGAAGCTTTCTTT. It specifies CAWAGKTEAFF.

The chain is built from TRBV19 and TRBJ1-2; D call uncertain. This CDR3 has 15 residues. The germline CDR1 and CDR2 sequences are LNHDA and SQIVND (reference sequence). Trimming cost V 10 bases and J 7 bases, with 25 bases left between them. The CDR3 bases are TGTGCCACCAGTCCCGACACCGTGCTCGGTGGTGGCTACACCTTC. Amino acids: CATSPDTVLGGGYTF. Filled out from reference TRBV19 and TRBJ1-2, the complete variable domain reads DGGITQSPKYLFRKEGQNVTLSCEQNLNHDAMYWYRQDPGQGLRLIYYSQIVNDFQKGDIAEGYSVSREKKESFPLTVTSAQKNPTAFYLCATSPDTVLGGGYTFGSGTRLTVV.

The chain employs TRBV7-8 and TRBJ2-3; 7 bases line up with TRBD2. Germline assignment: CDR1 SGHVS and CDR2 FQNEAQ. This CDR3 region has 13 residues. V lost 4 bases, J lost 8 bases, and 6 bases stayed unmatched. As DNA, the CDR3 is TGTGCCAGCAGCTACGGGGGGAAGGGTACGCAGTATTTT. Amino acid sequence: CASSYGGKGTQYF.

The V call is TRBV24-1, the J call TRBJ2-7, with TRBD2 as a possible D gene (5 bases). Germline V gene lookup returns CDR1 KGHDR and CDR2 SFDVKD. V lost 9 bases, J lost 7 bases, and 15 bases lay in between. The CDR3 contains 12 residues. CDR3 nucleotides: TGTGCCACCGGCGGCCCTTCGGGAGAGCAGTACTTC. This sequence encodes CATGGPSGEQYF.